This T cell receptor beta chain was retrieved from a study of shared clonotypes between healthy human individuals. About this clone: Its antigen remains unidentified.

Germline values: CDR1 KGHSH, CDR2 LQKENI. The CDR3 length is 15 residues. V was clipped by 3 bases and J by 7 bases, with 18 bases between them. TCRdb's copy holds only in-frame clones and misses some; the assay was immunoSEQ multiplex PCR. The sample carries 950,000 to 1,200,000 clones, roughly 80% recorded once. Whole-study findings and limits: Non-shared clonotypes had lower generation probabilities than those shared by all four donors. Exclusively blood specimens were collected; tissue repertoires likely differ.

The J gene is TRBJ2-5, the V gene TRBV18, with D possibly TRBD2 on 6 matching bases. Source material: memory CD4+ T cells from PBMCs. Subset in this sample: CD45RA-negative fraction. The source is a man aged 18 to 29 in good health. Some clones in this sample may be carry-over from other donors' samples. CDR3 sequence (DNA): TGTGCCAGCTCACCGTTCGAGCGGGTTAAGGGGACCCAGTACTTC. Protein sequence: CASSPFERVKGTQYF.